This TCR beta chain was sequenced for a study of patients and donors after allogeneic stem cell transplantation. Germline CDR1 reads SGHNT; CDR2 reads YYREEE (reference sequence). CDR3 length: 13 amino acids. V gave up 0 bases and J gave up 6 bases, with 8 bases separating them. TCRdb fed the RT-PCR reads into MiXCR, producing one record per CDR3 protein. The data hold around 240,000 distinct CDR3 sequences, with roughly 13% observed a single time. The sequence derives from a human donor who was either an allogeneic HSCT recipient or a stem cell or donor lymphocyte infusion donor (not recorded which). It is not recorded whose cells these are; they may come from a transplant donor. The specimen was blood, either unsorted or a sorted T cell fraction (not recorded which). This sequence joins TRBV5-4 and TRBJ2-3, with D perhaps matching TRBD1 (6 bases). The CDR3 is CASSLAGQDTQYF. The CDR3 DNA reads TGTGCCAGCAGCTTGGCCGGACAGGATACGCAGTATTTT.